This T cell receptor (beta chain) was sequenced in a study of T-cell memory formation after mild COVID-19. TCRdb re-called the 5' RACE reads through MiXCR, storing one row per CDR3 protein. The sample shows under 250,000 distinct CDR3 sequences, just over 9.5% of them seen only once. V lost 8 bases to trimming and J lost 0 bases, with 5 bases between them. The CDR3 sequence is 13 residues long. This clonotype was counted a few times. This TCR was sampled from a man aged 18 to 29 who had mild COVID-19 (a few samples of this study predate the infection). Cell type and time point are not known. This sequence joins TRBV12-3 or TRBV12-4 and TRBJ2-6; no reliable D call. Sequencing used PBMCs or a T cell subset sorted from them (not recorded which). CDR3 nucleotide sequence: TGTGCCAGCGTTCGCTCTGGGGCCAACGTCCTGACTTTC. Residues: CASVRSGANVLTF.